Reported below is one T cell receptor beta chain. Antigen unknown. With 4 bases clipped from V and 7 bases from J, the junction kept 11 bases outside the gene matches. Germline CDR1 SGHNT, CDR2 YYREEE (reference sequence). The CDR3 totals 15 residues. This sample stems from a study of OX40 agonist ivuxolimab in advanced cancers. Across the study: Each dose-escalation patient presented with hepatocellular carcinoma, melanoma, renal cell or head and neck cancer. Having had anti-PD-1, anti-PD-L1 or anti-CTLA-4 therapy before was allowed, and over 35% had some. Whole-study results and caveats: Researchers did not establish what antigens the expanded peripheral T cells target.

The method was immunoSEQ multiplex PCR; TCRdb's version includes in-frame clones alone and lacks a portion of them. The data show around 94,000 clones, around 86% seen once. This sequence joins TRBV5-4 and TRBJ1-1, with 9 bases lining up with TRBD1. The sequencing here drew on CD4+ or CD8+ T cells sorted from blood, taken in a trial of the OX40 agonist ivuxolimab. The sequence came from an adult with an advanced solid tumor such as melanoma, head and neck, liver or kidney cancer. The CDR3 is CASSPRTGEKSEAFF. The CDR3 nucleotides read TGTGCCAGCAGCCCCCGGACAGGGGAGAAAAGTGAAGCTTTCTTT.